These 10 T cell receptor beta chains share one sample of origin, sequenced in a study of T cell changes during pregnancy in multiple sclerosis. Here immunoSEQ multiplex PCR was the method, and the copy in TCRdb shows in-frame clones only, minus some. Counted here are more than 25,000 clones, over 80% occurring once; the ten biggest clones make up 9.5% to 10%. The source material was CD8+ T cells from peripheral blood mononuclear cells, sampled in the first trimester of pregnancy. These receptor sequences come from a female donor with multiple sclerosis, enrolled in a pregnancy study.

Relative to its sample, this clone is medium-sized. This sequence joins TRBV6-4 and TRBJ2-2; D is perhaps TRBD1 (6 bases). The CDR3 loop spans 13 amino acids. Per the germline V gene, CDR1 is MRHNA and CDR2 is SNTAGT. The V gene lost 4 bases and the J gene lost 6 bases, with 9 bases spanning the gap. CDR3 coding DNA: TGTGCCAGCAGTGCAGGGGACGCCGGGGAGCTGTTTTTT. This codes for CASSAGDAGELFF.

Comments on this clone: One end of the junction is discordant with germline, which a read error may explain. The CDR3 sequence is CASTMSRDTNIF. Here the CDR3 DNA reads TGTGCCAGCACCATGAGCCGGGACACGAATATTTTT. The V call is TRBV6-6, the J call TRBJ1-1; tentative D call: TRBD1 (6 bases). Germline V gene data show CDR1 as MNHNY and CDR2 as SVGAGI (reference sequence). The CDR3 extends over 12 amino acids.

V gene TRBV27 combines with J gene TRBJ2-3; weak D call: TRBD1 (6 bases). Germline lookup yields CDR1 MNHEY and CDR2 SMNVEV (reference sequence). CDR3 length: 17 amino acids. Trimming removed 5 bases at V and 2 bases at J, with 20 bases between. The CDR3 reads CASSLRETGSATDTQYF. The CDR3, as DNA: TGTGCCAGCAGTCTCAGGGAGACAGGCTCAGCCACAGATACGCAGTATTTT.

V and J are TRBV10-1 and TRBJ1-3; tentative D call: TRBD1 (5 bases). There are 17 residues in the CDR3. The germline CDR1 and CDR2 sequences are WNHNN and SYGVQD (reference sequence). V dropped 8 bases and J dropped 3 bases, with 23 bases sitting between them. The CDR3 region is CASAWIFRVRSGNTIYF. The DNA of the CDR3 is TGCGCCAGCGCCTGGATATTCAGGGTGCGAAGTGGAAACACCATATATTTT.

The chain couples TRBV7-6 to TRBJ1-3, with 8 nucleotides matching TRBD1. Germline V lookup: CDR1 SGHVS, CDR2 FNYEAQ. This CDR3 has 18 amino acids. Losses at the gene ends were 0 bases for V and 0 bases for J; bases not matched to a gene: 7. For the CDR3, the DNA is TGTGCCAGCAGCTTAGCAACGACAGGGGATGCCTCTGGAAACACCATATATTTT. This gives the protein CASSLATTGDASGNTIYF.

This clone has more than one count but fewer than ten. The chain carries TRBV28 and TRBJ1-2; 10 bases agree with TRBD1. The CDR3 loop spans 14 amino acids. The V and J ends lost 6 bases and 6 bases, in that order; junction bases with no gene match: 7. Germline CDR1 is MDHEN and CDR2 is SYDVKM. CDR3: CASSTTGGADGYTF. Here the CDR3 DNA reads TGTGCCAGCAGCACGACAGGGGGCGCTGATGGCTACACCTTC.

The chain carries TRBV4-3 and TRBJ1-5; no clear D. Trimming took 5 bases from V and 6 from J, leaving 14 bases between them. The CDR3 is 14 amino acids. Germline V gene sequence: CDR1 LGHNA, CDR2 YSLEER. The CDR3 here is CASSSEAGSQPQHF. DNA for the CDR3: TGCGCCAGCAGCTCGGAAGCGGGCAGTCAGCCCCAGCATTTT.

This sequence joins TRBV5-6 and TRBJ2-7, with a weak D call TRBD1 (5 bases). V lost 4 bases and J lost 5, with 19 bases in between. The CDR3 spans 15 residues. The germline gives CDR1 SGHDT, CDR2 YYEEEE. The CDR3 region is CASSLVRAPRNEQYF. The CDR3 DNA sequence: TGTGCCAGCAGCCTAGTCAGGGCACCGAGGAACGAGCAGTACTTC.

The chain links TRBV4-3 to TRBJ2-6, with 8 bases that match TRBD2. The germline CDR1 and CDR2 sequences are LGHNA and YSLEER. After removal of 4 bases from V and 12 bases from J, the junction contained 5 bases not matched to a gene. The length of the CDR3 is 13 residues. Written as DNA, the CDR3 is TGCGCCAGCAGCCCGGGACTAGTTAGCGTCCTGACTTTC. Translating gives CASSPGLVSVLTF.

The chain carries TRBV28 and TRBJ2-7; 12 nucleotides agree with TRBD1. J gave up 6 bases and V 6 bases, and 9 bases lay outside the gene matches. CDR1 MDHEN and CDR2 SYDVKM come from the germline V gene. The CDR3 covers 15 residues. CDR3 sequence (DNA): TGTGCCAGCAGATCCTCCGGGACAGGGGGCCTCGAGCAGTACTTC. Its translation is CASRSSGTGGLEQYF.